A single sample is the source of the 17 T cell receptor beta chains below, sequenced in a study of PD-1 blockade in classical Hodgkin lymphoma. Time point in this sample: cycle 4 day 1 (C4D1), after 5 to 7 weeks of nivolumab. All patients experienced relapse after autologous stem cell transplantation, and brentuximab vedotin exposure was variable. TCRdb's copy holds only in-frame clones and misses some; the assay was immunoSEQ multiplex PCR. The table shows over 85,000 clones, with roughly nine tenths occurring only once. This sample comprised peripheral blood mononuclear cells (PBMCs), obtained before the fourth cycle of nivolumab. The source of these receptors is a human donor with classical Hodgkin lymphoma.

V gene TRBV6-4 combines with J gene TRBJ1-1, with a weak D call TRBD1 (5 bases). Trimming stripped 4 bases from V and 4 bases from J, with 10 bases between. The CDR3 sequence is 13 residues long. Germline assignment: CDR1 MRHNA and CDR2 SNTAGT. CDR3 DNA sequence: TGTGCCAGCAGTGTTGGGGGAGGCACTGAAGCTTTCTTT. Its translation is CASSVGGGTEAFF.

The chain employs TRBV23-1 and TRBJ1-2; 10 bases agree with TRBD1. TRBV23-1 is annotated as an ORF whose role is uncertain. V lost 0 bases and J lost 4; bases outside the gene matches: 5. The CDR3 totals 16 residues. CDR3 bases: TGCGCCAGCAGTCAATCCCAGACAGGGGGCGGCTATGGCTACACCTTC. It encodes CASSQSQTGGGYGYTF.

This clone was found a few times. V gene TRBV18 combines with J gene TRBJ1-1; D is uncertain. V was pared by 0 bases and J by 2 bases, with 4 bases between. The CDR3 loop spans 13 amino acids. CDR1 and CDR2 (germline): KGHSH, LQKENI. CDR3 bases: TGTGCCAGCTCACCACCTTTTAACACTGAAGCTTTCTTT. Translation: CASSPPFNTEAFF.

The J gene is TRBJ2-1, the V gene TRBV12-1; TRBD2 was called by the table and not checked on the DNA. TRBV12-1 is recorded as a pseudogene. This CDR3 contains 22 residues. CDR3 amino acids: CASSFAQSSRNSGGSLGNEQFF. CDR3 nucleotides: TGTGCCAGCAGCTTTGCGCAAAGCTCTCGGAATAGCGGGGGCTCATTGGGGAATGAGCAGTTCTTC.

The J gene is TRBJ1-5, the V gene TRBV15, with 7 bases matching TRBD1. This CDR3 comprises 15 residues. CDR1 is LNHNV, CDR2 YYDKDF, per germline (reference sequence). V dropped 5 bases and J dropped 9; count of bases not matched to a gene: 13. CDR3 in DNA: TGTGCCACCAGCGGTTACGACAGGGACGTTGCGCCCCAGCATTTT. It yields the protein CATSGYDRDVAPQHF.

The chain joins TRBV4-1 to TRBJ1-1, with a tentative D call TRBD1 (5 bases). Germline CDR1 and CDR2: MGHRA and YSYEKL. The CDR3 contains 14 residues. With 0 bases removed from V and 8 bases from J, the gap between germline ends came to 13 bases. The CDR3 bases are TGCGCCAGCAGCCAAGAAGACAGCTCAGGAGAAGCTTTCTTT. This translates into CASSQEDSSGEAFF.

The chain employs TRBV9 and TRBJ1-2; no firm D call. V shed 1 base and J shed 3 bases, with 10 bases lying between them. The CDR3 length is 14 residues. Germline V gene sequence: CDR1 SGDLS, CDR2 YYNGEE. The CDR3 here is CASSVNSRDYGYTF. CDR3 nucleotide sequence: TGTGCCAGCAGCGTAAACAGTCGTGACTATGGCTACACCTTC.

V and J are TRBV14 and TRBJ2-3, with a possible D match to TRBD2 (5 bases). The CDR3 has 18 residues. Trimming left V 4 bases short and J 2 bases short, with 22 bases between. Germline-derived CDR1 and CDR2 are SGHDN and FVKESK. CDR3 bases: TGTGCCAGCAGCCTCCGAATTAGAACTAGATCGGCCACAGATACGCAGTATTTT. This gives the protein CASSLRIRTRSATDTQYF. The variable domain in full, completed from reference TRBV14 and TRBJ2-3, reads EAGVTQFPSHSVIEKGQTVTLRCDPISGHDNLYWYRRVMGKEIKFLLHFVKESKQDESGMPNNRFLAERTGGTYSTLKVQPAELEDSGVYFCASSLRIRTRSATDTQYFGPGTRLTVL.

This chain uses TRBV19 with TRBJ1-5; 9 nucleotides match TRBD1. With V trimmed by 3 bases and J by 6 bases, 9 bases remained unmatched. Germline V gene sequence: CDR1 LNHDA, CDR2 SQIVND (reference sequence). The CDR3 has 16 amino acids. CDR3 region: CASSMAGGQGGQPQHF. The CDR3 DNA is TGTGCCAGTAGTATGGCGGGGGGACAGGGCGGTCAGCCCCAGCATTTT.

The chain employs TRBV10-3 and TRBJ1-5; D is undetermined. CDR3 length equals 13 residues. The V end was cut by 1 base, the J end by 9 bases, with 10 bases between. Germline lookup yields CDR1 ENHRY and CDR2 SYGVKD. This chain's CDR3 is CAISELIGRPQHF. Here the CDR3 DNA reads TGTGCCATCAGTGAGTTGATCGGGAGGCCCCAGCATTTT.

V and J are TRBV15 and TRBJ1-4; the match to TRBD1 covers 7 bases. CDR3 size: 18 residues. The V gene's germline CDR1 is LNHNV and CDR2 YYDKDF (reference sequence). V trimming: 1 base; J trimming: 4 bases; junction bases outside the gene matches: 12. CDR3 sequence: CATSRARQGRGLNEKLFF. CDR3 coding DNA: TGTGCCACCAGCAGAGCTCGACAGGGCCGTGGGCTTAATGAAAAACTGTTTTTT.

The chain employs TRBV29-1 and TRBJ2-3; no reliable D call. CDR3 size: 13 residues. V lost 4 bases, J lost 7 bases, and 15 bases lay in between. CDR1 and CDR2 from the germline V gene are SQVTM and ANQGSEA. CDR3 sequence reads: CSVVGQATNTQYF. The DNA of the CDR3 is TGCAGCGTTGTCGGGCAGGCTACTAATACGCAGTATTTT.

The genes are TRBV5-4 and TRBJ2-7; TRBD1 agrees at 9 bases. The germline CDR1 and CDR2 sequences are SGHNT and YYREEE (reference sequence). The CDR3 totals 16 residues. The V and J ends lost 4 bases and 5 bases, in that order; junction bases with no gene match: 13. In DNA form, the CDR3 reads TGTGCCAGCAGCCCAGCTTTAGGACAGGGGACCAACGAGCAGTACTTC. This sequence encodes CASSPALGQGTNEQYF. Variable domain in full (rest from reference TRBV5-4 and TRBJ2-7): ETGVTQSPTHLIKTRGQQVTLRCSSQSGHNTVSWYQQALGQGPQFIFQYYREEENGRGNFPPRFSGLQFPNYSSELNVNALELDDSALYLCASSPALGQGTNEQYFGPGTRLTVT.

The chain uses TRBV4-1 and TRBJ2-7; D may correspond to TRBD1 or TRBD2 (5 bases each). V was shortened by 3 bases and J by 1 base, with 10 bases between the two germline ends. The CDR3 consists of 14 residues. The germline V gene encodes CDR1 MGHRA and CDR2 YSYEKL. CDR3 loop: CASSHPGRSYEQYF. The CDR3 coding sequence is TGCGCCAGCAGCCACCCGGGACGTTCCTACGAGCAGTACTTC.

The rearrangement uses TRBV30 and TRBJ1-1; no firm D call. CDR3 length: 14 residues. In germline, CDR1 is GTSNPN, CDR2 SVGIG (reference sequence). V lost 1 base to trimming and J lost 3 bases, with 12 bases between them. The CDR3 sequence: CAWSDFEGDTEAFF. The CDR3 DNA is TGTGCCTGGAGTGATTTTGAGGGTGACACTGAAGCTTTCTTT.

This clone showed up just a few times. The V and J genes are TRBV29-1 and TRBJ2-1; D gene uncertain. Germline CDR1 SQVTM, CDR2 ANQGSEA. V dropped 4 bases and J dropped 0 bases, with 10 bases sitting between them. This CDR3 spans 14 amino acids. This CDR3 reads CSVVLGFSYNEQFF. The DNA of the CDR3 is TGCAGCGTTGTCTTGGGATTCTCCTACAATGAGCAGTTCTTC.

The rearrangement uses TRBV4-3 and TRBJ2-3; TRBD2 matches at 9 bases. Germline loops: CDR1 LGHNA, CDR2 YSLEER. The CDR3 is 16 amino acids. Trimming took 0 bases from V and 5 from J; bases not matched to a gene: 6. This CDR3 is CASSQDQAGGQDTQYF. The CDR3 nucleotides are TGCGCCAGCAGCCAAGATCAAGCGGGGGGCCAAGATACGCAGTATTTT.